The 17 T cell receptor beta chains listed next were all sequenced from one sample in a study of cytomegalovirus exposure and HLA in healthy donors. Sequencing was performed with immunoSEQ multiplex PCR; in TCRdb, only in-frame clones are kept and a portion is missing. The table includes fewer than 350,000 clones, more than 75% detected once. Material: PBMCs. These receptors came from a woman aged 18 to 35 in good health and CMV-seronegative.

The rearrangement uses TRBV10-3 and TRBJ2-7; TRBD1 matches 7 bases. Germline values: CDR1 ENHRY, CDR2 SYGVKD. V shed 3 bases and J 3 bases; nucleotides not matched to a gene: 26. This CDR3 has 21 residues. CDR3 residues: CAISEGGEAGPPGTLVYEQYF. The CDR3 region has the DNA TGTGCCATCAGTGAAGGGGGCGAGGCAGGGCCCCCAGGTACCCTTGTCTACGAGCAGTACTTC.

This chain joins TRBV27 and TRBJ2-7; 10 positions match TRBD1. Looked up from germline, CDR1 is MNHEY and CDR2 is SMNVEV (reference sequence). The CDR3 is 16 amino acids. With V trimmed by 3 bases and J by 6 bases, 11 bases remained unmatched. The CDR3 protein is CASSFTRTGGQGEQYF. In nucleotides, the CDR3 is TGTGCCAGCAGTTTCACACGGACAGGGGGTCAGGGCGAGCAGTACTTC.

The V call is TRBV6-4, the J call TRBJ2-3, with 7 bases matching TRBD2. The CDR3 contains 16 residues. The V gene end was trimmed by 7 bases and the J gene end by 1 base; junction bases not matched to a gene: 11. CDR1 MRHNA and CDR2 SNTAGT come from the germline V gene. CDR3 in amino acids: CASTPEAGDGTDTQYF. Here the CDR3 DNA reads TGTGCCAGCACCCCCGAGGCGGGAGATGGCACAGATACGCAGTATTTT.

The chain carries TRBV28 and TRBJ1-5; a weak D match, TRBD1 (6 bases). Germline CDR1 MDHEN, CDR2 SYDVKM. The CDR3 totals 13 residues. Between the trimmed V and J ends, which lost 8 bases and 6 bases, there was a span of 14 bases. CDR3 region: CASWTVGGQPQHF. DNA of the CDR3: TGTGCCAGCTGGACAGTCGGAGGTCAGCCCCAGCATTTT.

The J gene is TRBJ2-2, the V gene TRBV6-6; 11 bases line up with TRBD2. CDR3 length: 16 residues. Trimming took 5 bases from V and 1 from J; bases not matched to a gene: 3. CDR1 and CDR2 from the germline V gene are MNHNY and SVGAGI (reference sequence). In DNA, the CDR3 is TGTGCCAGCAGTCAAACTAGCGGGGGGAACACCGGGGAGCTGTTTTTT. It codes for CASSQTSGGNTGELFF.

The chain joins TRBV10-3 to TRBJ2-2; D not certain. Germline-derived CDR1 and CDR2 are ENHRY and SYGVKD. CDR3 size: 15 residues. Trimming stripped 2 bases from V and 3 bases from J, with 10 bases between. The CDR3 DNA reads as TGTGCCATCAGTGAGGACGGTCGGGACACCGGGGAGCTGTTTTTT. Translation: CAISEDGRDTGELFF.

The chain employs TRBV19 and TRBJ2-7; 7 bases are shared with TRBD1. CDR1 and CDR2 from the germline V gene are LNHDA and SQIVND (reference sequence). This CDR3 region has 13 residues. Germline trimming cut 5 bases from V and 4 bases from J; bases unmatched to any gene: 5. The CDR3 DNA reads TGTGCCAGTAGTGGGGACAGACATTACGAGCAGTACTTC. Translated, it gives CASSGDRHYEQYF.

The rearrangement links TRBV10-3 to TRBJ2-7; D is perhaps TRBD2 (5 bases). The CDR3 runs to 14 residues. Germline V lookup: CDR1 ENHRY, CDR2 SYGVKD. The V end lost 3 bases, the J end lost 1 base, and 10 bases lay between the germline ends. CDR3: CAISDTGKSYEQYF. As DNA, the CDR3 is TGTGCCATCAGTGACACCGGGAAGTCCTACGAGCAGTACTTC.

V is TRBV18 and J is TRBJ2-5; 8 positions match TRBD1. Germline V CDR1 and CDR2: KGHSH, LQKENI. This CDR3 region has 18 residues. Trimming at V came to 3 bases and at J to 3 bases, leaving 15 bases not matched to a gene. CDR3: CASSPSPVGQGAKETQYF. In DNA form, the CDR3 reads TGTGCCAGCTCACCGTCCCCAGTCGGGCAGGGGGCGAAAGAGACCCAGTACTTC.

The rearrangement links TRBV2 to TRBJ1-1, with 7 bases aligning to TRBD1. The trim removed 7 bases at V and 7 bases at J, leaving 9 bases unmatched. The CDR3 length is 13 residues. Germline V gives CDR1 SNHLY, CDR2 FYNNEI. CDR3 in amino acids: CASKLTGTVEAFF. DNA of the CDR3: TGTGCCAGCAAACTAACCGGGACAGTTGAAGCTTTCTTT.

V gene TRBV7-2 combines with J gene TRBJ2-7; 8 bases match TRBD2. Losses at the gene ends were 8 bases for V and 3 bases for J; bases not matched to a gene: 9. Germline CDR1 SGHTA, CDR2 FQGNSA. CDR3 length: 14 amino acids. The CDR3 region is CASSPGGPGYEQYF. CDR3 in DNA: TGTGCCAGCTCCCCGGGAGGGCCAGGCTACGAGCAGTACTTC.

CDR3: CASSPRYQATSFYEQYF. CDR3 nucleotides: TGTGCCAGCTCACCAAGGTATCAGGCTACATCTTTCTACGAGCAGTACTTC. The V and J genes are TRBV18 and TRBJ2-7; D call uncertain. The CDR3 runs to 17 residues. V was shortened by 2 bases and J by 3 bases, with 20 bases between the two germline ends. Germline values: CDR1 KGHSH, CDR2 LQKENI.

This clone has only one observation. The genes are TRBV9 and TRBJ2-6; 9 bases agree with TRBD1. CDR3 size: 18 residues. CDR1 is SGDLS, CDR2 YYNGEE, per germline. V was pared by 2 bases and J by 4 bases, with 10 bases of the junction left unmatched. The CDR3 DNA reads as TGTGCCAGCAGCGTTGGTCCCGGGACAGGGTCCGGGGCCAACGTCCTGACTTTC. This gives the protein CASSVGPGTGSGANVLTF. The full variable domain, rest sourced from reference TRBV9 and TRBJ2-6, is DSGVTQTPKHLITATGQRVTLRCSPRSGDLSVYWYQQSLDQGLQFLIQYYNGEERAKGNILERFSAQQFPDLHSELNLSSLELGDSALYFCASSVGPGTGSGANVLTFGAGSRLTVL.

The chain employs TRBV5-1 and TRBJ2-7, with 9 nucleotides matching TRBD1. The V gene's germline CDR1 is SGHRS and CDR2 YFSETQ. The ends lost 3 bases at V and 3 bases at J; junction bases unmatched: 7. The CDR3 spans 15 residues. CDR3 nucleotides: TGCGCCAGCAGCTCGCGACAGGGGGTATTCTACGAGCAGTACTTC. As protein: CASSSRQGVFYEQYF.

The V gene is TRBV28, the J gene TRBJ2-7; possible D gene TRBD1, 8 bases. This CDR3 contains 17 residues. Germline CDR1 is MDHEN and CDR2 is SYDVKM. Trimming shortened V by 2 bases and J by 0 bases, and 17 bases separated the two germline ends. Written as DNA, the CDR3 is TGTGCCAGCAGTTTAAGGGAGGGACAGGACAGCTCCTACGAGCAGTACTTC. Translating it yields CASSLREGQDSSYEQYF.

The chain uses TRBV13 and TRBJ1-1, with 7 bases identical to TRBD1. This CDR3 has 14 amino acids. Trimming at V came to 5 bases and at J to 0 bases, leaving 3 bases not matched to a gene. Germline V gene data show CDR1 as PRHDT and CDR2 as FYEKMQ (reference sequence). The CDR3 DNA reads TGTGCCAGCAGCAGAGACAGGGTGAACACTGAAGCTTTCTTT. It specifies CASSRDRVNTEAFF.

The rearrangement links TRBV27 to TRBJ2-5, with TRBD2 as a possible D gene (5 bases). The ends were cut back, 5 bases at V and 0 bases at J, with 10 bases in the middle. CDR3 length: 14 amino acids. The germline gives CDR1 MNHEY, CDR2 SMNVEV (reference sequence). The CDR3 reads CASSARGNQETQYF. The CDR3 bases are TGTGCCAGCAGTGCCCGGGGAAACCAAGAGACCCAGTACTTC.